This note documents a single T cell receptor beta chain sequence. The antigen is not known. The sample belongs to a study of cytomegalovirus exposure and HLA in healthy donors. It was with 60 Vbeta and 13 Jbeta primers that the PCR ran. TCRdb's table, derived via immunoSEQ multiplex PCR, lists solely in-frame clones and lacks some. The sample consists of some 100,000 clones, 60% to 75% of them appearing once. Findings and limits, study-wide: Near-uniform donor sequencing depth was presumed by presence/absence analyses.

Material for sequencing was PBMCs. The receptor was isolated from a female donor in good health and CMV-seropositive.

The CDR3 is CASSEGTGGPYEQYF. CDR3 DNA: TGTGCCAGCAGTGAAGGGACAGGGGGCCCCTACGAGCAGTACTTC. The J gene is TRBJ2-7, the V gene TRBV2, with TRBD1 matching over 11 bases. Germline loops: CDR1 SNHLY, CDR2 FYNNEI. The CDR3 sequence is 15 residues long. Germline trimming cut 1 base from V and 2 bases from J; bases unmatched to any gene: 1. The variable domain in full, with the rest retrieved from reference TRBV2 and TRBJ2-7, is EPEVTQTPSHQVTQMGQEVILRCVPISNHLYFYWYRQILGQKVEFLVSFYNNEISEKSEIFDDQFSVERPDGSNFTLKIRSTKLEDSAMYFCASSEGTGGPYEQYFGPGTRLTVT.